Presented here are 29 T cell receptor beta chains from one specimen sequenced in a study of breast tumors, draining lymph nodes, adjacent tissues. One entry per CDR3 protein results from TCRdb running MiXCR on the multiplex PCR reads. The data contain about 270,000 distinct CDR3 sequences, roughly 31% of them singletons. Samples came from axillary lymph nodes draining the breast cancer. What was sequenced was axillary lymph node tissue. Receptor source: a female donor with breast cancer. Some clones in this sample may be carry-over from other donors' samples.

This clonotype was recorded only once. V gene TRBV10-2 combines with J gene TRBJ2-2; the match to TRBD2 covers 12 bases. V shed 2 bases and J 6 bases; nucleotides not matched to a gene: 1. The CDR3 runs 15 residues. In germline, CDR1 is WSHSY, CDR2 SAAADI. The CDR3 region is CASSEASGRAGELFF. The CDR3, as DNA: TGCGCCAGCAGTGAGGCTAGCGGGAGGGCCGGGGAGCTGTTTTTT.

The chain couples TRBV19 to TRBJ1-5; TRBD1 matches at 7 bases. CDR3 length: 15 amino acids. The ends lost 7 bases at V and 11 bases at J; junction bases unmatched: 17. Germline CDR1 reads LNHDA; CDR2 reads SQIVND (reference sequence). The DNA for the CDR3 is TGTGCCAGTACCACTACCGGGACAGAGGGAGAGACCCAGCATTTT. Translated: CASTTTGTEGETQHF.

This clonotype was counted only a few times. A much larger clone lies one base from this, so it may be a read error. V gene TRBV4-2 combines with J gene TRBJ2-1; TRBD2 aligns across 15 bases. Germline values: CDR1 LGHNA, CDR2 YNFKEQ. This CDR3 has 16 residues. The CDR3 region has the DNA TGTGCCAACAGCCAAGAGGGACTAGCGGGAGGTAATGAGCAGTTCTTC. Translation gives CANSQEGLAGGNEQFF.

This chain joins TRBV12-3 or TRBV12-4 and TRBJ2-7; TRBD2 agrees at 9 bases. Losses at the gene ends were 3 bases for V and 2 bases for J; bases not matched to a gene: 2. This CDR3 spans 14 amino acids. The CDR3 DNA reads as TGTGCCAGCAGTTTGTTAGCGGGAGCCTACGAGCAGTACTTC. Translation: CASSLLAGAYEQYF.

This clonotype has ten or more counts. The genes are TRBV11-2 and TRBJ1-4; D possibly corresponds to TRBD1 (5 bases). Trimming left V 2 bases short and J 3 bases short, with 10 bases between. CDR1 and CDR2 (germline): SGHAT, FQNNGV. The CDR3 length is 15 residues. The CDR3 reads CASSLSRGANEKLFF. The CDR3 DNA reads TGTGCCAGCAGCTTATCCCGGGGGGCTAATGAAAAACTGTTTTTT. The whole variable domain, filled in from reference TRBV11-2 and TRBJ1-4, reads EAGVAQSPRYKIIEKRQSVAFWCNPISGHATLYWYQQILGQGPKLLIQFQNNGVVDDSQLPKDRFSAERLKGVDSTLKIQPAKLEDSAVYLCASSLSRGANEKLFFGSGTQLSVL.

This clonotype was counted at least ten times. The J gene is TRBJ2-7, the V gene TRBV19, with D possibly being TRBD2 (6 bases). Germline V gene data show CDR1 as LNHDA and CDR2 as SQIVND (reference sequence). The V end was cut by 1 base, the J end by 4 bases, with 17 bases between. The CDR3 is 16 residues long. The CDR3 loop reads CASSIASAGSGYEQYF. The CDR3, as DNA: TGTGCCAGTAGTATAGCTTCGGCGGGAAGTGGGTACGAGCAGTACTTC.

V is TRBV19 and J is TRBJ1-1; D is possibly TRBD1 (6 bases). Per germline, CDR1 LNHDA and CDR2 SQIVND (reference sequence). V shed 4 bases and J shed 4 bases, with 22 bases lying between them. CDR3 length: 17 residues. The CDR3 DNA follows: TGTGCCAGTAGTAGCCCCAGGACAGTTATCGATAGCACTGAAGCTTTCTTT. It specifies CASSSPRTVIDSTEAFF. Variable domain in full (rest from reference TRBV19 and TRBJ1-1): DGGITQSPKYLFRKEGQNVTLSCEQNLNHDAMYWYRQDPGQGLRLIYYSQIVNDFQKGDIAEGYSVSREKKESFPLTVTSAQKNPTAFYLCASSSPRTVIDSTEAFFGQGTRLTVV.

The chain recombines TRBV2 with TRBJ2-7; D possibly corresponds to TRBD2 (6 bases). The germline V and J ends were trimmed by 3 bases and 3 bases, with 9 bases remaining between them. The germline gives CDR1 SNHLY, CDR2 FYNNEI. The CDR3 covers 13 residues. The CDR3 reads CASSEYGSYEQYF. In nucleotides, the CDR3 is TGTGCCAGCAGTGAGTACGGGAGCTACGAGCAGTACTTC.

On this clonotype: This could be a read error, since a much larger clone is one nucleotide away. The rearrangement links TRBV20-1 to TRBJ2-3; either TRBD1 or TRBD2 may supply D (7 bases each). The germline CDR1 and CDR2 sequences are DFQATT and SNEGSKA (reference sequence). The CDR3 contains 15 residues. The CDR3 is CSTSPIDQGGATQYF. CDR3 nucleotides: TGCAGTACTAGTCCTATAGACCAGGGGGGGGCTACGCAGTATTTT.

In its sample, this clonotype was seen many times. The chain is built from TRBV12-3 or TRBV12-4 and TRBJ1-5; 8 bases fit TRBD1. The CDR3 runs to 15 residues. Germline trimming cut 6 bases from V and 1 base from J; bases unmatched to any gene: 5. CDR3 nucleotide sequence: TGTGCCAGCAGCCCGAGGACAGGGAGCAATCAGCCCCAGCATTTT. It translates to CASSPRTGSNQPQHF.

This clonotype was observed at least ten times. The CDR3: CASSSDSSSYEQYF. The CDR3 DNA reads TGTGCCAGCAGTTCGGACAGCAGCTCCTACGAGCAGTACTTC. The V gene is TRBV9, the J gene TRBJ2-7, with a possible D match to TRBD1 (6 bases). This CDR3 spans 14 amino acids. With 5 bases removed from V and 0 bases from J, the gap between germline ends came to 12 bases. Germline V gene sequence: CDR1 SGDLS, CDR2 YYNGEE.

The chain employs TRBV3-1 and TRBJ2-1; 10 bases are a match to TRBD1. The V and J ends lost 6 bases and 1 base, in that order; junction bases with no gene match: 9. CDR3 length equals 17 residues. Germline-derived CDR1 and CDR2 are LGHDT and YNNKEL (reference sequence). CDR3 bases: TGTGCCAGCAGTATTGGACAGGGGGTGGGATCCTACAATGAGCAGTTCTTC. It encodes CASSIGQGVGSYNEQFF.

The rearrangement uses TRBV28 and TRBJ1-2; D remains unclear. From germline, CDR1 is MDHEN and CDR2 SYDVKM. V lost 3 bases, J lost 4 bases, and 12 bases lay in between. CDR3 length: 14 amino acids. CDR3 bases: TGTGCCAGCAGTTTCAGAAATCGCCTCTATGGCTACACCTTC. Translating it yields CASSFRNRLYGYTF.

Regarding this clonotype: The junction departs from the called germline gene at one end, perhaps through a read error. This sequence joins TRBV5-1 and TRBJ2-7; 8 nucleotides agree with TRBD2. This CDR3 region has 15 residues. Germline CDR1 and CDR2: SGHRS and YFSETQ. CDR3 nucleotide sequence: TGTGCCAGCAGCTCCCGGGGGGGAAACTCCTACGAGCAGTACTTC. Residues: CASSSRGGNSYEQYF.

V usage is TRBV7-9 and J usage is TRBJ1-1; unclear D gene. Trimming removed 1 base at V and 4 bases at J, with 13 bases between. The CDR3 covers 15 residues. The V gene's germline CDR1 is SEHNR and CDR2 FQNEAQ (reference sequence). The chain's CDR3 is CASSLGVGVGTEAFF. Here the CDR3 DNA reads TGTGCCAGCAGCTTAGGGGTGGGCGTGGGCACTGAAGCTTTCTTT.

This clonotype was seen many times. The chain carries TRBV14 and TRBJ2-1; D is ambiguous. Trimming stripped 0 bases from V and 3 bases from J, with 3 bases between. CDR1 and CDR2 (germline): SGHDN, FVKESK. This CDR3 region has 13 residues. CDR3 protein: CASSQELYNEQFF. The CDR3 DNA follows: TGTGCCAGCAGCCAAGAGCTCTACAATGAGCAGTTCTTC.

This clonotype was detected ten times or more. This chain uses TRBV29-1 with TRBJ2-2; 8 bases are a match to TRBD2. The CDR3 runs to 13 residues. J lost 4 bases, V lost 5 bases, and 3 bases had no gene match. Germline V CDR1 and CDR2: SQVTM, ANQGSEA. In nucleotides, the CDR3 is TGCAGCGTTAGCGGGAGAGTCACCGGGGAGCTGTTTTTT. This sequence encodes CSVSGRVTGELFF.

This clonotype was recorded at least ten times. The V gene is TRBV5-5, the J gene TRBJ2-7, with 9 bases that match TRBD1. Germline CDR1 is SGHKS and CDR2 is YYEKEE (reference sequence). CDR3 length: 14 amino acids. Trimming cost V 1 base and J 3 bases; bases outside gene matches: 2. CDR3 loop: CASSLTGGNYEQYF. The CDR3 DNA is TGTGCCAGCAGCTTGACAGGGGGCAACTACGAGCAGTACTTC.

This clonotype was seen at least ten times. The chain has TRBV9 and TRBJ2-1; 9 bases agree with TRBD2. The germline CDR1 and CDR2 sequences are SGDLS and YYNGEE. J was trimmed by 7 bases and V by 2 bases; bases with no gene match: 10. This CDR3 has 16 amino acids. The CDR3 here is CASSVTGGRAGNEQFF. CDR3 bases: TGTGCCAGCAGCGTGACGGGCGGGAGGGCCGGTAATGAGCAGTTCTTC.

This clonotype showed up just a few times. The V gene is TRBV6-2 or TRBV6-3, the J gene TRBJ2-5; tentatively, D is TRBD2 (6 bases). The V end lost 2 bases, the J end lost 5 bases, and 21 bases lay between the germline ends. The germline V gene has CDR1 MNHEY and CDR2 SVGEGT. The CDR3 contains 17 residues. CDR3 region: CASSYTLGRLVRETQYF. The CDR3 DNA follows: TGTGCCAGCAGTTACACCCTAGGGAGGTTGGTTAGGGAGACCCAGTACTTC.

The table lists this clonotype with many counts. This sequence joins TRBV12-3 or TRBV12-4 and TRBJ2-2; D is ambiguous. The V and J ends lost 3 bases and 0 bases respectively, with 5 bases between them. The length of the CDR3 is 14 residues. The CDR3 DNA reads TGTGCCAGCAGTTTCCTTACGAACACCGGGGAGCTGTTTTTT. Its protein is CASSFLTNTGELFF.

This clonotype occurred many times. J is TRBJ2-2 and V is TRBV2; D gene unclear. Germline V gene lookup returns CDR1 SNHLY and CDR2 FYNNEI. V was cut by 10 bases and J by 4 bases, with 16 bases left in between. The CDR3 consists of 14 residues. The CDR3 region is CATAWTASTGELFF. CDR3 coding DNA: TGTGCCACCGCCTGGACGGCCTCCACCGGGGAGCTGTTTTTT.

V is TRBV6-2 or TRBV6-3 and J is TRBJ1-2; 7 bases match TRBD1. Germline V gene sequence: CDR1 MNHEY, CDR2 SVGEGT. The V and J ends lost 2 bases and 2 bases, in that order; junction bases with no gene match: 8. The CDR3 length is 16 residues. CDR3: CASSYPPGQSNYGYTF. For the CDR3, the DNA is TGTGCCAGCAGTTACCCGCCGGGACAGTCGAACTATGGCTACACCTTC.

This clonotype was counted ten times or more. The chain's CDR3 is CSARSMFSGSPYEQYF. As DNA, the CDR3 is TGCAGTGCTAGATCGATGTTTAGCGGGAGTCCCTACGAGCAGTACTTC. The chain uses TRBV20-1 and TRBJ2-7; TRBD2 matches at 9 bases. The V gene end was trimmed by 2 bases and the J gene end by 2 bases; junction bases not matched to a gene: 10. Germline V gene data show CDR1 as DFQATT and CDR2 as SNEGSKA (reference sequence). The CDR3 is 16 amino acids.

Concerning this clonotype itself: A much larger clonotype is one base distant, so this may be a read error. The rearrangement links TRBV4-2 to TRBJ2-1; D gene unclear. Deletions cut 8 bases from V and 2 bases from J, with 16 bases between. CDR1 is LGHNA, CDR2 YNFKEQ, per germline. The CDR3 runs to 15 residues. CDR3: CASGPSRITYNEQFF. The CDR3 coding sequence is TGTGCCAGCGGCCCCTCTAGGATCACCTACAATGAGCAGTTCTTC.

The chain joins TRBV25-1 to TRBJ2-3; D call uncertain. Per the germline V gene, CDR1 is MGHDK and CDR2 is SYGVNS. This CDR3 contains 16 residues. Trimming left V 4 bases short and J 5 bases short, with 19 bases between. CDR3 protein: CASSVPVTSSGDTQYF. The CDR3 DNA reads as TGTGCCAGCAGTGTTCCCGTGACCTCGTCAGGAGATACGCAGTATTTT.

About this clonotype itself: A read error is possible here, since a much larger clone lies one base away. This rearrangement joins TRBV19 to TRBJ2-3; maybe TRBD2 (5 bases). The CDR3 has 16 amino acids. Trimming removed 3 bases at V and 2 bases at J, with 15 bases between. Germline-derived CDR1 and CDR2 are LNHDA and SQIVND (reference sequence). CDR3 region: CASSISATSPTDTQYF. The CDR3 nucleotides are TGTGCCAGTAGTATTAGCGCCACATCCCCCACAGATACGCAGTATTTT.

Many counts were recorded for this clonotype. The chain joins TRBV29-1 to TRBJ2-5; tentatively, D is TRBD2 (6 bases). The V gene's germline CDR1 is SQVTM and CDR2 ANQGSEA. Trimming shortened V by 6 bases and J by 1 base, and 15 bases separated the two germline ends. This CDR3 contains 14 residues. CDR3 in DNA: TGCAGCGTCTCCCCCCAGGGAGGCCAAGAGACCCAGTACTTC. Its protein product is CSVSPQGGQETQYF.

This clonotype was recorded many times. The chain carries TRBV19 and TRBJ1-5; D not certain. Trimming pared 6 bases from V and 5 bases from J, leaving 11 bases between. The CDR3 totals 13 residues. The germline CDR1 and CDR2 sequences are LNHDA and SQIVND (reference sequence). CDR3 sequence reads: CASREGPYQPQHF. The CDR3 DNA sequence: TGTGCCAGTAGGGAAGGCCCATATCAGCCCCAGCATTTT.